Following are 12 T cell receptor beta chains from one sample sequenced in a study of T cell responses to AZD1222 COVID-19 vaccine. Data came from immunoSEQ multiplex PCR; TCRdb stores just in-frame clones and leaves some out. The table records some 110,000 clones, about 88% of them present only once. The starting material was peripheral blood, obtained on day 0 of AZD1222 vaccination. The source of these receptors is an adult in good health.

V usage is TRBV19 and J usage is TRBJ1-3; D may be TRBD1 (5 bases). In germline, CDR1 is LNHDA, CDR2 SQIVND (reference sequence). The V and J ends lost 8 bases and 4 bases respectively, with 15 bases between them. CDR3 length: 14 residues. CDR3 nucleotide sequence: TGTGCCAGTCACAGGACCCTTGCGGGAAACACCATATATTTT. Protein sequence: CASHRTLAGNTIYF.

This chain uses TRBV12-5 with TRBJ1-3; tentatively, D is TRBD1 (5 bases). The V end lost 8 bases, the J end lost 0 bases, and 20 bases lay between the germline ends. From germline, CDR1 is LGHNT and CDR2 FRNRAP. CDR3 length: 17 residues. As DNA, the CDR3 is TGTGCTAGTTGGGGCAAGGCAGGGCACCACTCTGGAAACACCATATATTTT. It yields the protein CASWGKAGHHSGNTIYF. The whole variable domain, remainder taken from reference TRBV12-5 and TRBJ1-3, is DARVTQTPRHKVTEMGQEVTMRCQPILGHNTVFWYRQTMMQGLELLAYFRNRAPLDDSGMPKDRFSAEMPDATLATLKIQPSEPRDSAVYFCASWGKAGHHSGNTIYFGEGSWLTVV.

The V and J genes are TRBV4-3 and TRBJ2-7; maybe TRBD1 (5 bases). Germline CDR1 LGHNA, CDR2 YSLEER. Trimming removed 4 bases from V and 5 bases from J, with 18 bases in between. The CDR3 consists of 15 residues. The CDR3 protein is CASSRGERGYDEQYF. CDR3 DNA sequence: TGCGCCAGCAGCCGGGGCGAAAGGGGCTACGACGAGCAGTACTTC.

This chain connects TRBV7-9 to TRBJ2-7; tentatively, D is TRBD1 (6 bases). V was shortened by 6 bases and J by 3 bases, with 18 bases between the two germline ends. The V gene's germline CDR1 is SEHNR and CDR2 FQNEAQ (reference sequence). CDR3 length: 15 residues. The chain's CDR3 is CASSSPEQGLYEQYF. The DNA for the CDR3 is TGTGCCAGCAGTTCTCCGGAACAGGGCCTCTACGAGCAGTACTTC.

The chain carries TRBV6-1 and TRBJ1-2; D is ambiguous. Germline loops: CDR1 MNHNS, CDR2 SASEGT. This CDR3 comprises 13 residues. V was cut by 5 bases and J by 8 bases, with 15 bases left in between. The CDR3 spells CASSHGPAGGYTF. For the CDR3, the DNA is TGTGCCAGCAGTCACGGCCCCGCTGGAGGCTACACCTTC.

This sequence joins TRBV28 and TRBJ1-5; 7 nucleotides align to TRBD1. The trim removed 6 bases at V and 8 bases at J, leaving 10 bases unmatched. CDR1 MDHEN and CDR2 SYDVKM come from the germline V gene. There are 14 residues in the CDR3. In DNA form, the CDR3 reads TGTGCCAGCAGCCGGACAGGATATGGTAAGCCCCAGCATTTT. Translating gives CASSRTGYGKPQHF.

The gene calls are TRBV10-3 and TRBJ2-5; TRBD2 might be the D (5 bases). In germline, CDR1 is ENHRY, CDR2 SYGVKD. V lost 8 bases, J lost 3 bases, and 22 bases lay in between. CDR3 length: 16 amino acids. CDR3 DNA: TGTGCCATCGGAGACCCTAGTGGAGGTCCCAAAGAGACCCAGTACTTC. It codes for CAIGDPSGGPKETQYF.

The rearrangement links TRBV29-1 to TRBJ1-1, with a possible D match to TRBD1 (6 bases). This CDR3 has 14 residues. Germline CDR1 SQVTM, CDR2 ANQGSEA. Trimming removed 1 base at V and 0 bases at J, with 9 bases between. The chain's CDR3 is CSVEGGQMNTEAFF. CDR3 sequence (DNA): TGCAGCGTTGAAGGAGGACAGATGAACACTGAAGCTTTCTTT.

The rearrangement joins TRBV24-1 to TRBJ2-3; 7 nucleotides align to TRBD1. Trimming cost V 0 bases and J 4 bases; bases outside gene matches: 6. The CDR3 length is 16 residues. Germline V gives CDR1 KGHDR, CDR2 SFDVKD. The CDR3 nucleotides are TGTGCCACCAGTGATTTGGGGAACAGGGGTTCAGATACGCAGTATTTT. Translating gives CATSDLGNRGSDTQYF.

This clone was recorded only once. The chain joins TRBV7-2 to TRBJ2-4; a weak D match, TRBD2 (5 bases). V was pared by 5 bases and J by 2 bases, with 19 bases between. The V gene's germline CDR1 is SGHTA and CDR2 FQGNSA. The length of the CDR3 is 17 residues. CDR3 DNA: TGTGCCAGCAGCGCATCTCGGGGTACTTTCTCCAAAAACATTCAGTACTTC. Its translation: CASSASRGTFSKNIQYF.

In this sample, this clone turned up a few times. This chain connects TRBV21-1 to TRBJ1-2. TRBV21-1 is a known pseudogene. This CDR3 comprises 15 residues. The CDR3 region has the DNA TGTGCCATCTTCTCATGGGAGAACCCTAACTATGGCTACACCTTC. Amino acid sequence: CAIFSWENPNYGYTF.

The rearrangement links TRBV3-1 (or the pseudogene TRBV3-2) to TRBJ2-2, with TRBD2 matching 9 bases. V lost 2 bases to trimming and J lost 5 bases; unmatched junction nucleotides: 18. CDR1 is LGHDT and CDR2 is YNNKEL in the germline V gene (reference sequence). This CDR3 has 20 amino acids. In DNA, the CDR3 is TGTGCCAGCAGCCAACCCTCCCCCTTTGGCGGGAGGGCGACGACCGGGGAGCTGTTTTTT. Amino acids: CASSQPSPFGGRATTGELFF.